This T cell receptor beta chain was found in a study of identical twins. Study-level points and caveats: Twin pairs had excess sharing that was weaker in beta out-of-frame sequences.

Regarding this clonotype: The antigen is unknown.

A universal primer site was added by template switching, and unique molecular identifiers were carried by the cDNA. TCRdb used MiXCR to reprocess the 5' RACE reads, holding one entry per CDR3 protein. This sample carries some 730,000 distinct CDR3 sequences, approximately 18% of them seen once, and the ten largest clones take around 13%. The CDR3 loop spans 13 amino acids. Per the germline V gene, CDR1 is SEHNR and CDR2 is FQNEAQ (reference sequence). The ends were cut back, 7 bases at V and 8 bases at J, with 17 bases in the middle. These data were also reused for a study on T cells expressing NK-cell markers. As that study records: Among eight sequenced donors, seven carried HCMV seropositivity while one was seronegative.

The chain is built from TRBV7-9 and TRBJ1-2; the D is unclear. The sequence derives from a woman between 18 and 30 years old in good health. The material sequenced was PBMCs. The chain's CDR3 is CASNTRSGYGYTF. Here the CDR3 DNA reads TGTGCCAGCAACACACGGTCCGGGTACGGCTACACCTTC. The full variable domain, completed using reference TRBV7-9 and TRBJ1-2, is DTGVSQNPRHKITKRGQNVTFRCDPISEHNRLYWYRQTLGQGPEFLTYFQNEAQLEKSRLLSDRFSAERPKGSFSTLEIQRTEQGDSAMYLCASNTRSGYGYTFGSGTRLTVV.